This T cell receptor beta chain was sequenced during a study of vaccination and CD4 T cells after COVID-19. In the study overall: Median time from second vaccine dose to sampling was around 72 days (14 to 241). Study-wide findings and caveats: Post-infection sampling omitted early timepoints and covered relatively few convalescent patients.

Regarding treatment: roughly 10-day PBMC culture with coronavirus spike peptide pools or control peptides (ViraFEST assay). From the approximately 10-day cultures, CD4+ T cells were isolated by negative selection. With V trimmed by 2 bases and J by 7 bases, 11 bases remained unmatched. Germline-derived CDR1 and CDR2 are SEHNR and FQNEAQ (reference sequence). The CDR3 has 17 amino acids. Oncomine TCR Beta short-read sequencing was applied to DNA from cultured CD4+ T cells. TCRdb used MiXCR to reprocess the PCR reads, holding one entry per CDR3 protein. The sample yields about 25,000 distinct CDR3 sequences, over 60% seen once. On this clonotype: Its antigen is unknown.

The TCR sequence derives from a human donor who received a COVID-19 vaccine. Sequenced here: CD4+ T cells from blood, cultured in vitro, sampled after SARS-CoV-2 vaccination. The genes are TRBV7-9 and TRBJ1-6; 7 bases match TRBD1. Here the CDR3 DNA reads TGTGCCAGCAGCTTAATCACAGGGGTTTTATCAAATTCACCCCTCCACTTT. It translates to CASSLITGVLSNSPLHF.